What follows are 8 T cell receptor beta chains derived from one specimen sequenced in a study of cytomegalovirus exposure and HLA in healthy donors. Both 60 Vbeta primers and 13 Jbeta primers went into the PCR. TCRdb's copy holds only in-frame clones and misses some; the assay was immunoSEQ multiplex PCR. The sample yields 130,000 or so clones, around 73% seen once. The sequencing input was PBMCs. These TCRs come from a man aged 50 to 59 in good health and CMV-seronegative.

As DNA, the CDR3 is TGTGCCTGGAGTGTACTTCCGGGAAACACCGGGGAGCTGTTTTTT. Translation gives CAWSVLPGNTGELFF. The chain recombines TRBV30 with TRBJ2-2; D is possibly TRBD2 (5 bases). Trimming pared 0 bases from V and 2 bases from J, leaving 10 bases between. Germline values: CDR1 GTSNPN, CDR2 SVGIG (reference sequence). This CDR3 region has 15 residues.

This chain uses TRBV9 with TRBJ2-1; D might be TRBD2 (6 bases). The CDR3 sequence is 13 residues long. Trimming took off 2 bases at V and 6 bases at J, with 9 bases between the two ends. Germline V gene lookup returns CDR1 SGDLS and CDR2 YYNGEE. CDR3 sequence: CASSVGTANEQFF. DNA for the CDR3: TGTGCCAGCAGCGTCGGGACTGCCAATGAGCAGTTCTTC. Complete variable domain (other parts from reference TRBV9 and TRBJ2-1): DSGVTQTPKHLITATGQRVTLRCSPRSGDLSVYWYQQSLDQGLQFLIQYYNGEERAKGNILERFSAQQFPDLHSELNLSSLELGDSALYFCASSVGTANEQFFGPGTRLTVL.

The chain combines TRBV28 with TRBJ2-7, with 12 bases identical to TRBD2. Germline-derived CDR1 and CDR2 are MDHEN and SYDVKM. The V segment lost 9 bases and the J segment 2 bases; nucleotides outside the gene matches: 5. The CDR3 length is 14 residues. The CDR3: CASTSSGRAYEQYF. CDR3 nucleotides: TGTGCCAGTACTTCTAGCGGGAGGGCCTACGAGCAGTACTTC. Full variable domain (missing parts from reference TRBV28 and TRBJ2-7): DVKVTQSSRYLVKRTGEKVFLECVQDMDHENMFWYRQDPGLGLRLIYFSYDVKMKEKGDIPEGYSVSREKKERFSLILESASTNQTSMYLCASTSSGRAYEQYFGPGTRLTVT.

This clone was seen more than once but under ten times. V and J are TRBV28 and TRBJ2-3; TRBD2 matches at 9 bases. J gave up 7 bases and V 1 base, and 18 bases lay outside the gene matches. Germline assignment: CDR1 MDHEN and CDR2 SYDVKM. The CDR3 has 19 residues. CDR3 region: CASSLSLNNRASGDHTQYF. In DNA, the CDR3 is TGTGCCAGCAGTTTATCCCTAAACAATCGGGCTAGCGGGGATCATACGCAGTATTTT.

The rearrangement links TRBV6-1 to TRBJ2-1; D perhaps matches TRBD2 (5 bases). V shed 3 bases and J shed 12 bases, with 9 bases lying between them. The CDR3 totals 11 residues. Germline CDR1 MNHNS, CDR2 SASEGT. CDR3 protein: CASSDLAPQFF. Here the CDR3 DNA reads TGTGCCAGCAGTGACCTAGCACCGCAGTTCTTC.

V usage is TRBV2 and J usage is TRBJ1-6; 11 nucleotides line up with TRBD1. Germline lookup yields CDR1 SNHLY and CDR2 FYNNEI. This CDR3 region has 18 residues. The V segment lost 4 bases and the J segment 10 bases; nucleotides outside the gene matches: 15. The CDR3 loop is CASSAGTGGIAGKSPLHF. The DNA for the CDR3 is TGTGCCAGCAGTGCCGGGACAGGGGGAATCGCTGGGAAGTCACCCCTCCACTTT. Complete variable domain (other parts from reference TRBV2 and TRBJ1-6): EPEVTQTPSHQVTQMGQEVILRCVPISNHLYFYWYRQILGQKVEFLVSFYNNEISEKSEIFDDQFSVERPDGSNFTLKIRSTKLEDSAMYFCASSAGTGGIAGKSPLHFGNGTRLTVT.

In the case of this clone: The sample has other DNA sequences that encode this CDR3 too. V is TRBV2 and J is TRBJ2-1, with 7 bases aligning to TRBD2. This CDR3 spans 15 amino acids. J was trimmed by 3 bases and V by 5 bases; bases with no gene match: 7. CDR1 is SNHLY, CDR2 FYNNEI, per germline. For the CDR3, the DNA is TGTGCCAGCAGTCCTGAGCGGGACTACTACAATGAGCAGTTCTTC. This translates into CASSPERDYYNEQFF.

The V and J genes are TRBV29-1 and TRBJ1-1; the D is unclear. The germline gives CDR1 SQVTM, CDR2 ANQGSEA. This CDR3 region has 13 residues. V was cut by 4 bases and J by 4 bases, with 13 bases left in between. Here the CDR3 reads CSVALGGSTEAFF. As DNA, the CDR3 is TGCAGCGTTGCGCTGGGAGGGAGCACTGAAGCTTTCTTT.